This record covers a single T cell receptor beta chain. Within the sample, other DNA sequences also encode this same CDR3. TCRdb's table, derived via immunoSEQ multiplex PCR, lists solely in-frame clones and lacks some. This sample has about 84,000 clones, with approximately 95% found just once. These data come from a study of OX40 agonist ivuxolimab in advanced cancers. The ends were cut back, 0 bases at V and 11 bases at J, with 14 bases in the middle. Germline loops: CDR1 SGHRS, CDR2 YFSETQ. CDR3 length equals 13 residues. The chain links TRBV5-1 to TRBJ1-1, with TRBD1 as a possible D gene (5 bases). Material: CD4+ or CD8+ T cells sorted from blood, obtained in a trial of the OX40 agonist ivuxolimab. The clonotype originates from an adult with an advanced solid tumor such as melanoma, head and neck, liver or kidney cancer. CDR3 nucleotides: TGCGCCAGCAGCTTGGCCGCAGGGATGGAGGCTTTCTTT. Amino acids: CASSLAAGMEAFF.